What follows are 32 T cell receptor beta chains derived from one specimen sequenced in a study of cytomegalovirus exposure and HLA in healthy donors. TCRdb's copy holds only in-frame clones and misses some; the assay was immunoSEQ multiplex PCR. The table lists about 110,000 clones, more than 70% of them singletons. Material: PBMCs. All receptors come from a young woman in good health and CMV-seronegative.

This sequence joins TRBV13 and TRBJ1-2; 10 bases fit TRBD1. Germline CDR1 PRHDT, CDR2 FYEKMQ (reference sequence). V dropped 7 bases and J dropped 4; count of bases not matched to a gene: 6. This CDR3 comprises 14 residues. This chain's CDR3 is CASKGQGGPYGYTF. The CDR3 coding sequence is TGTGCCAGCAAAGGACAGGGGGGGCCCTATGGCTACACCTTC.

V and J are TRBV27 and TRBJ2-3; perhaps TRBD1 as D (6 bases). This CDR3 is built from 18 residues. The germline V gene has CDR1 MNHEY and CDR2 SMNVEV (reference sequence). V gave up 6 bases and J gave up 6 bases, with 28 bases separating them. CDR3 region: CASRSYLRSRGHKDTQYF. CDR3 DNA sequence: TGTGCCAGCAGGTCGTACCTCCGTAGCAGGGGCCACAAGGATACGCAGTATTTT.

The V gene is TRBV5-3, the J gene TRBJ2-7; maybe TRBD1 (5 bases). TRBV5-3 is sorted into the ORF group, with uncertain function. The germline V and J ends were trimmed by 4 bases and 4 bases, with 18 bases remaining between them. This CDR3 region has 15 residues. For the CDR3, the DNA is TGTGCCAGAAGCAAGGGGCACCGAACAAGTTACGAGCAGTACTTC. It specifies CARSKGHRTSYEQYF.

The rearrangement uses TRBV30 and TRBJ1-2; a weak D match, TRBD1 (5 bases). V was pared by 1 base and J by 6 bases, with 12 bases between. Germline V CDR1 and CDR2: GTSNPN, SVGIG (reference sequence). The CDR3 sequence is 13 residues long. In DNA, the CDR3 is TGTGCCTGGAGTGCCCAAGTCAGGGATGGCTACACCTTC. This sequence encodes CAWSAQVRDGYTF. Using reference TRBV30 and TRBJ1-2 for the parts outside the CDR3, the full variable domain is SQTIHQWPATLVQPVGSPLSLECTVEGTSNPNLYWYRQAAGRGLQLLFYSVGIGQISSEVPQNLSASRPQDRQFILSSKKLLLSDSGFYLCAWSAQVRDGYTFGSGTRLTVV.

The chain combines TRBV5-1 with TRBJ2-7; 9 nucleotides align to TRBD2. CDR1 and CDR2 from the germline V gene are SGHRS and YFSETQ. This CDR3 is built from 14 residues. With 4 bases clipped from V and 3 bases from J, the junction kept 5 bases outside the gene matches. CDR3 protein: CASSGLAGSYEQYF. DNA of the CDR3: TGCGCCAGCAGCGGCCTAGCGGGAAGCTACGAGCAGTACTTC.

The chain carries TRBV10-1 and TRBJ2-3; no firm D call. CDR1 and CDR2 (germline): WNHNN, SYGVQD (reference sequence). The CDR3 contains 15 residues. The V gene lost 5 bases and the J gene lost 3 bases, with 15 bases spanning the gap. CDR3 protein: CASSSTDSGTDTQYF. The DNA for the CDR3 is TGCGCCAGCAGTTCGACCGATTCCGGGACAGATACGCAGTATTTT.

The chain recombines TRBV4-1 with TRBJ2-7, with TRBD1 matching over 7 bases. The CDR3 length is 15 residues. Germline V gene lookup returns CDR1 MGHRA and CDR2 YSYEKL. V was clipped by 4 bases and J by 3 bases; unmatched bases: 9. CDR3 residues: CASSLTGQILYEQYF. In DNA form, the CDR3 reads TGCGCCAGCAGCCTGACGGGACAGATACTCTACGAGCAGTACTTC.

The rearrangement uses TRBV18 and TRBJ1-3, with 7 positions matching TRBD1. Germline CDR1 KGHSH, CDR2 LQKENI. The CDR3 runs to 20 residues. J gave up 1 base and V 5 bases, and 20 bases lay outside the gene matches. DNA of the CDR3: TGTGCCAGCTCATCCTTAGCCCCTCTGACAGGGACGAGATCTGGAAACACCATATATTTT. Its translation: CASSSLAPLTGTRSGNTIYF.

The table lists this clone with a count of one. The chain combines TRBV14 with TRBJ2-1; D is possibly TRBD2 (6 bases). Trimming pared 5 bases from V and 3 bases from J, leaving 11 bases between. CDR1 is SGHDN, CDR2 FVKESK, per germline. The CDR3 length is 14 residues. The CDR3 coding sequence is TGTGCCAGCAGCTCGGAGGGACTCTACAATGAGCAGTTCTTC. Protein: CASSSEGLYNEQFF.

This clone turned up a few times. The V and J genes are TRBV6-1 and TRBJ2-1; TRBD1 matches 11 bases. J was trimmed by 8 bases and V by 2 bases; bases with no gene match: 8. From germline, CDR1 is MNHNS and CDR2 SASEGT. There are 16 residues in the CDR3. CDR3: CASSETGTGGGDEQFF. CDR3 DNA: TGTGCCAGCAGTGAAACGGGGACAGGGGGTGGTGATGAGCAGTTCTTC.

The rearrangement links TRBV7-9 to TRBJ2-7; D is undetermined. The length of the CDR3 is 9 residues. The germline gives CDR1 SEHNR, CDR2 FQNEAQ (reference sequence). Trimming left V 11 bases short and J 4 bases short, with 6 bases between. CDR3 residues: CAVEYEQYF. For the CDR3, the DNA is TGTGCCGTCGAGTACGAGCAGTACTTC.

The chain joins TRBV30 to TRBJ2-3; possibly TRBD2 for D (6 bases). Between the trimmed V and J ends, which lost 3 bases and 3 bases, there was a span of 13 bases. Germline V gene lookup returns CDR1 GTSNPN and CDR2 SVGIG (reference sequence). The CDR3 runs to 14 residues. The CDR3, as DNA: TGTGCCTGGAGCGAACTGGGGGGAACAGATACGCAGTATTTT. This codes for CAWSELGGTDTQYF.

V and J are TRBV4-3 and TRBJ1-5, with unresolved D. Germline-derived CDR1 and CDR2 are LGHNA and YSLEER. The CDR3 is 16 residues long. V lost 0 bases, J lost 0 bases, and 9 bases lay in between. Here the CDR3 DNA reads TGCGCCAGCAGCCAAGATTACCGCTATAGCAATCAGCCCCAGCATTTT. It translates to CASSQDYRYSNQPQHF.

V usage is TRBV28 and J usage is TRBJ2-7, with TRBD2 identical over 7 bases. CDR1 MDHEN and CDR2 SYDVKM come from the germline V gene. The V gene end was trimmed by 6 bases and the J gene end by 2 bases; junction bases not matched to a gene: 7. The CDR3 has 14 residues. Here the CDR3 reads CASRSPAGAYEQYF. As DNA, the CDR3 is TGTGCCAGCAGGAGCCCCGCGGGAGCCTACGAGCAGTACTTC.

V and J are TRBV9 and TRBJ1-2; 10 bases fit TRBD1. Germline trimming cut 5 bases from V and 0 bases from J; bases unmatched to any gene: 7. The germline V gene encodes CDR1 SGDLS and CDR2 YYNGEE. The CDR3 has 16 amino acids. The CDR3 protein is CASSSTGGHANYGYTF. In nucleotides, the CDR3 is TGTGCCAGCAGTTCGACAGGGGGCCACGCTAACTATGGCTACACCTTC.

The chain couples TRBV29-1 to TRBJ2-1, with a possible D match to TRBD1 (5 bases). The V gene's germline CDR1 is SQVTM and CDR2 ANQGSEA. V was clipped by 1 base and J by 0 bases, with 7 bases between them. This CDR3 has 14 residues. CDR3 sequence: CSVEGQGSYNEQFF. The CDR3 region has the DNA TGCAGCGTTGAAGGCCAGGGCTCCTACAATGAGCAGTTCTTC.

The J gene is TRBJ2-7, the V gene TRBV28, with 11 bases aligning to TRBD2. V lost 6 bases and J lost 7; bases outside the gene matches: 8. This CDR3 has 14 residues. The germline V gene encodes CDR1 MDHEN and CDR2 SYDVKM. CDR3 nucleotide sequence: TGTGCCAGCAGGGATAGCGGGGGGGCTCGGGAGCAGTACTTC. This codes for CASRDSGGAREQYF.

This chain links TRBV30 with TRBJ1-4; D perhaps matches TRBD1 (6 bases). The CDR3 loop spans 14 amino acids. The germline V and J ends were trimmed by 3 bases and 11 bases, with 19 bases remaining between them. Germline CDR1 reads GTSNPN; CDR2 reads SVGIG (reference sequence). The CDR3 sequence: CAWRPSGDLVKLFF. In DNA, the CDR3 is TGTGCCTGGAGGCCTTCAGGGGATCTTGTGAAACTGTTTTTT.

The CDR3, as DNA: TGTGCCAGCAGCCGGGGACTAGCGGGAGTAGAGCAGTACTTC. This encodes CASSRGLAGVEQYF. The chain has TRBV11-2 and TRBJ2-7; the match to TRBD2 covers 14 bases. Looked up from germline, CDR1 is SGHAT and CDR2 is FQNNGV. The CDR3 loop spans 14 amino acids. Losses at the gene ends were 5 bases for V and 7 bases for J; bases not matched to a gene: 4. Looking up the rest from reference TRBV11-2 and TRBJ2-7 gives the full variable domain: EAGVAQSPRYKIIEKRQSVAFWCNPISGHATLYWYQQILGQGPKLLIQFQNNGVVDDSQLPKDRFSAERLKGVDSTLKIQPAKLEDSAVYLCASSRGLAGVEQYFGPGTRLTVT.

As concerns this clone: The junction and the germline gene differ at one end; a read error may be behind it. The J gene is TRBJ2-1, the V gene TRBV15; D not resolved. This CDR3 is 15 amino acids long. Germline V gene lookup returns CDR1 LNHNV and CDR2 YYDKDF (reference sequence). Here the CDR3 DNA reads TGTGCCACGAGCACGAGGTCCGAATCCTACAATGAGCAGTTCTTC. Amino acids: CATSTRSESYNEQFF.

The chain couples TRBV5-5 to TRBJ2-7; the D gene is possibly TRBD1 (6 bases). Germline assignment: CDR1 SGHKS and CDR2 YYEKEE (reference sequence). V was pared by 5 bases and J by 5 bases, with 11 bases between. The CDR3 is 12 residues long. The CDR3: CASRLQGDEQYF. Written as DNA, the CDR3 is TGTGCCAGCAGATTACAGGGAGACGAGCAGTACTTC.

This clone was seen a single time. The chain is built from TRBV5-1 and TRBJ2-1; 13 bases are a match to TRBD2. CDR1 and CDR2 from the germline V gene are SGHRS and YFSETQ. The CDR3 consists of 16 residues. With V trimmed by 0 bases and J by 7 bases, 4 bases remained unmatched. As DNA, the CDR3 is TGCGCCAGCAGCTTGGCCGGACTAGCGGGAGTAAATGAGCAGTTCTTC. It is translated as CASSLAGLAGVNEQFF.

The rearrangement uses TRBV30 and TRBJ1-3; D remains ambiguous. Trimming removed 3 bases at V and 2 bases at J, with 8 bases between. The CDR3 has 13 amino acids. From germline, CDR1 is GTSNPN and CDR2 SVGIG (reference sequence). Here the CDR3 reads CAWSASAGNTIYF. In DNA, the CDR3 is TGTGCCTGGAGCGCCTCAGCTGGAAACACCATATATTTT. Drawing the rest from reference TRBV30 and TRBJ1-3, the complete variable domain is SQTIHQWPATLVQPVGSPLSLECTVEGTSNPNLYWYRQAAGRGLQLLFYSVGIGQISSEVPQNLSASRPQDRQFILSSKKLLLSDSGFYLCAWSASAGNTIYFGEGSWLTVV.

The gene calls are TRBV5-6 and TRBJ1-1; no definite D call. Trimming took 3 bases from V and 0 from J, leaving 12 bases between them. Germline V lookup: CDR1 SGHDT, CDR2 YYEEEE. The length of the CDR3 is 15 residues. The CDR3 nucleotides read TGTGCCAGCAGCTCATCCGGACTCCTGAACACTGAAGCTTTCTTT. It specifies CASSSSGLLNTEAFF.

This clone was seen only once. The genes are TRBV9 and TRBJ1-4; D gene unclear. CDR3 length equals 15 residues. Germline V gives CDR1 SGDLS, CDR2 YYNGEE. Trimming stripped 0 bases from V and 0 bases from J, with 6 bases between. The CDR3 nucleotides are TGTGCCAGCAGCGTAGGGGCTGCAACTAATGAAAAACTGTTTTTT. It codes for CASSVGAATNEKLFF.

This clone was counted a single time. The gene calls are TRBV9 and TRBJ2-7, with D unclear. CDR1 is SGDLS and CDR2 is YYNGEE in the germline V gene. This CDR3 contains 14 residues. Deletions cut 0 bases from V and 1 base from J, with 8 bases between. The DNA for the CDR3 is TGTGCCAGCAGCGTAGATATGAGGTCCTACGAGCAGTACTTC. Encoded protein: CASSVDMRSYEQYF. Supplemented by reference TRBV9 and TRBJ2-7, the full variable domain reads DSGVTQTPKHLITATGQRVTLRCSPRSGDLSVYWYQQSLDQGLQFLIQYYNGEERAKGNILERFSAQQFPDLHSELNLSSLELGDSALYFCASSVDMRSYEQYFGPGTRLTVT.

The CDR3 DNA reads TGTGCCAGCAAACAACCGACAGGGCGGACCTATGGCTACACCTTC. Encoded protein: CASKQPTGRTYGYTF. This chain connects TRBV6-5 to TRBJ1-2, with 7 bases lining up with TRBD1. The CDR3 is 15 residues long. V shed 7 bases, J shed 4 bases, and the junction held 12 bases outside the gene matches. CDR1 and CDR2 from the germline V gene are MNHEY and SVGAGI.

The rearrangement uses TRBV6-6 and TRBJ2-2; no clear D gene. Trimming cost V 5 bases and J 3 bases, with 10 bases left between them. The germline V gene has CDR1 MNHNY and CDR2 SVGAGI (reference sequence). The CDR3 runs 14 residues. The CDR3 sequence: CASSLGWDTGELFF. As DNA, the CDR3 is TGTGCCAGCAGTCTCGGGTGGGACACCGGGGAGCTGTTTTTT.

This rearrangement joins TRBV6-5 to TRBJ2-3; the match to TRBD2 covers 11 bases. V shed 6 bases, J shed 5 bases, and the junction held 7 bases outside the gene matches. Germline V CDR1 and CDR2: MNHEY, SVGAGI. This CDR3 spans 15 amino acids. The CDR3 is CASRSSGGKGDTQYF. The CDR3 DNA sequence: TGTGCCAGCAGATCTAGCGGGGGGAAAGGAGATACGCAGTATTTT.

This clone was found once. This chain uses TRBV11-2 with TRBJ1-5, with D possibly being TRBD1 (5 bases). The CDR3 sequence is 15 residues long. Germline V lookup: CDR1 SGHAT, CDR2 FQNNGV. Trimming cost V 0 bases and J 3 bases, with 9 bases left between them. This chain's CDR3 is CASSLDAGVNQPQHF. DNA for the CDR3: TGTGCCAGCAGCTTAGATGCGGGGGTCAATCAGCCCCAGCATTTT.

The chain employs TRBV5-1 and TRBJ2-1; D possibly corresponds to TRBD1 (6 bases). The ends were cut back, 1 base at V and 4 bases at J, with 15 bases in the middle. Per the germline V gene, CDR1 is SGHRS and CDR2 is YFSETQ. The CDR3 has 16 amino acids. Here the CDR3 reads CASSLLQGMGYNEQFF. The CDR3 bases are TGCGCCAGCAGCTTGTTGCAGGGGATGGGTTACAATGAGCAGTTCTTC. The variable domain in full, completed from reference TRBV5-1 and TRBJ2-1, reads KAGVTQTPRYLIKTRGQQVTLSCSPISGHRSVSWYQQTPGQGLQFLFEYFSETQRNKGNFPGRFSGRQFSNSRSEMNVSTLELGDSALYLCASSLLQGMGYNEQFFGPGTRLTVL.

The chain combines TRBV30 with TRBJ1-1, with D possibly TRBD1 on 6 matching bases. In germline, CDR1 is GTSNPN, CDR2 SVGIG (reference sequence). This CDR3 has 15 amino acids. Between the trimmed V and J ends, which lost 7 bases and 1 base, there was a span of 19 bases. CDR3 sequence reads: CASRPPRGGNTEAFF. The CDR3 DNA sequence: TGTGCCTCAAGACCCCCAAGAGGGGGGAACACTGAAGCTTTCTTT.